This T cell receptor (beta chain) came from a study of cytomegalovirus exposure and HLA in healthy donors (dated 2017 in TCRdb). Study-wide context: An earlier analysis of about 560 of the donors reported over 250 Gb of sequence data and 117 million unique TCR beta sequences obtained from about 179 million T cells. An early release that covered roughly 600 HLA-typed donors contained about 300 gigabases of sequencing data and 80 million or so unique TCR sequences. The genetic ancestry cluster associated with self-reported Caucasian donors included 70% to 85% of the 300 to 400 genotyped donors. The study was designed to test whether signatures of past pathogen exposure could be identified by cataloging public T cell receptors. The study used immunosequencing to profile the T cell repertoires of under 700 subjects and linked those repertoires to cytomegalovirus serostatus. In addition to the first cohort of 666 subjects, a separate validation cohort of 120 different subjects was used. To predict cytomegalovirus infection status, the study brought together high-throughput TCR immunosequencing, statistical association of individual TCRs with disease status, and machine learning. In a later analysis, previously published TCR beta repertoires from 550 to 700 donors were re-analyzed and high-resolution HLA genotyping was added so that TCR occurrence patterns could be studied. In the later analysis, no new phenotypic data were used to find candidate immune exposures; instead, reliance was placed on TCR beta sequences and their occurrence across donors. To decide whether each TCR beta V gene segment behaved as functional or pseudogenic, an earlier analysis of some 540 of the donors relied on high-throughput TCR beta sequencing. Donor age, sex, ethnicity and CMV serostatus were compiled alongside the repertoire data. Genome-wide SNP genotypes for about 55% of the roughly 670 donors were used in a later genetic analysis, which treated that subset as a discovery cohort. All discovery cohort repertoires had been generated on a single sequencing platform. HLA typing covered class I and class II loci at four-digit resolution. The number of typed donors differed by locus: about 629-630 for A, B, C, DRB1 and DQB1; roughly 510 for DQA1; 606 for DPA1; and roughly 450 for DPB1. Roughly five DR-DQ haplotypes were handled as single units for association and clustering, since linkage in the cohort was strong. Among 300 to 450 genotyped donors of the cohort, an average of 235,054 unique TCR beta nucleotide sequences were sequenced per donor, roughly 18% of them non-productive. Findings and caveats that apply to the study as a whole: According to a later genetic analysis, donors in an Asian-associated ancestry cluster had fewer N-insertions in productive TCRs than the approximately 630-donor mean. In the study, 150 to 200 TCR beta chains were listed as associated with cytomegalovirus. In both the original and validation cohorts, the classifier was reported to diagnose cytomegalovirus status with high specificity and sensitivity. Because HLA typing was unavailable for some donors at each locus, only the typed subset was used in association tests. A further reported finding was that TCR beta sequences accurately predicted the HLA-A and HLA-B alleles for most subjects in the first cohort. Immune exposure information for the cohort was limited to CMV serostatus. In a later analysis, the rate of TCR association differed among HLA loci, with DRB1 alleles having the most associated TCRs and HLA-C alleles having the fewest. Several of the top co-occurrence clusters appeared to be linked to parvovirus B19, influenza, CMV and Epstein-Barr virus, according to a later analysis. According to a later analysis, most CMV-associated TCR beta chains appeared to be HLA-restricted, and the HLA associations seemed to be driven largely by CMV exposure. In a later analysis, HLA-associated TCR beta chains showed more clonal expansion and lower generation probabilities than non-associated chains that were equally common. Strong co-occurrence of HLA alleles, especially DR and DQ, made assigning TCR associations to individual alleles difficult. The 87-base-pair reads could not distinguish some IMGT-functional V segments, including TRBV6-2 and TRBV6-3, so those segments were excluded. The presence/absence analyses assumed that sequencing depth was roughly uniform across donors, and that assumption may not be true. The cohort was sequenced for TCR beta chains only, and without alpha or paired-chain data the features that could be detected were limited. In an earlier analysis of a few hundred of the donors, most TCR beta V segments were observed in productive rearrangements about 90% or about 30% of the time, broadly matching IMGT annotations. A later analysis associated around 16,000 TCR beta sequences with specific HLA alleles at a false discovery rate of 0.05. A cluster of highly shared sequence variants was judged likely to represent a technical artifact of the sequencing pipeline. Linkage disequilibrium might explain the correlated functional status among segregating V segments, but an unknown experimental factor could not be ruled out. Over 15 rarely observed V segments, including chromosome 9 orphons, were excluded from the earlier analysis of just under 600 of the donors because counts were too low. While some public TCRs were present in many individuals, most TCR sequences turned up only very rarely across donors. The authors suggested that the approach could potentially be generalized to other disease states and immunological phenotypes. In a later genetic analysis, a missense DCLRE1C variant was associated with V-gene and J-gene trimming of TCR beta chains, and the association was replicated in an independent cohort. In vitro tests confirmed that three of the cytomegalovirus-associated TCR beta chains recognize cytomegalovirus antigens.

The cohort was made up of 500 to 850 healthy bone marrow donors. Cohort members were all nominally healthy when sampled, although unrecorded immune exposures were likely present. The donor tested CMV seronegative, placing the donor among the 350 or so seronegative members of the cohort. Each donor provided a peripheral blood sample, and peripheral blood mononuclear cells were used for TCR beta sequencing. The Qiagen DNeasy Blood Extraction Kit was used to extract genomic DNA from the blood cell samples. The protocol used for the library was the immunoSEQ multiplex PCR assay. For the multiplex PCR, a mixture combining 60 forward primers for TCR Vbeta segments and 13 reverse primers for TCR Jbeta segments was used. The CDR3 region of rearranged TCR beta genes was amplified from genomic DNA by a multiplex PCR assay. The amplified TCR beta libraries were sequenced on the Illumina HiSeq System as 87-base-pair reads. The published analysis was carried out like this. A later analysis tallied approximately 87 million unique TCR beta chains across the 610 or so repertoires, and around 9.9 million of those chains were shared by two or more donors. Raw reads were error-corrected and collapsed into unique sequences by a nearest-neighbor algorithm in which closely related sequences were merged to remove PCR and sequencing errors. To assign V, D and J gene segments, CDR3 sequences were aligned to IMGT reference sequences. For a sequence to be retained, a match of at least six nucleotides to both a V gene segment and a J gene segment was required. A rearrangement was called productive if the CDR3 had no stop codons and remained in frame with V and J, and every other rearrangement was called non-productive. CDR3 was defined by IMGT convention, running from the second conserved V-encoded cysteine to the conserved J-encoded phenylalanine. The earlier analysis of fewer than 700 of the donors excluded sequences that lacked an unambiguous match to a single V gene segment. In an earlier analysis of roughly 500 of the donors, V segments were called functional above 56.7% productive rearrangements and were called segregating when the between-donor standard deviation exceeded 5%. A statistical classification framework was built for diagnosing cytomegalovirus status from the catalog of TCR beta chain sequences. In a later analysis, TCR nucleotide sequences were compared against IMGT/GENE-DB human TR gene sequences so that V and J genes could be assigned. In a later analysis, CDR3 sequences and most-parsimonious VDJ recombination scenarios were assigned using the TCRdist pipeline. A later analysis defined each TCR beta chain by its CDR3 amino acid sequence plus V-gene family, and excluded reads lacking a unique V-gene family. To address suspected cross-contamination and a sequencing artifact, a later analysis removed 450 to 700 highly shared, low-generation-probability nucleotide sequences. A later analysis calculated a clonal expansion index for each public chain from normalized within-repertoire ranks of inferred template counts. A later analysis computed generation probabilities with a VDJ recombination model fitted to out-of-frame rearrangements, and checked the results against IGoR. In a later analysis, hypergeometric tests were used to score TCR-TCR, TCR-HLA and TCR-CMV co-occurrence, with a repertoire-size bias correction applied to TCR pairs. False discovery rates were estimated in a later analysis by permuting HLA or CMV assignments 20 times. In a later analysis, co-occurring TCRs were grouped with DBSCAN, and TCRdist sequence similarity was added when clustering was performed within HLA-allele-positive subsets. Repertoires with fewer than 30,000 or more than 120,000 public chains were left out of co-occurrence clustering, as were a few repertoires with anomalous nucleotide sharing. In its TCRdb copy, this immuneACCESS table keeps in-frame sequences only and misses some clones. Where compared with another copy, unresolved V genes explain less than half of these, and the others have no known cause. D and trimming were read from the DNA, whereas the V and J calls and clone size are those reported in that table. This sample holds around 100,000 clones; 67% were observed only once. Around 2.3% of the sample lies in the top ten.

This clone was detected a few times. Its antigen is still unknown. No per-base quality is available; no much larger clone lies one base away. There are 13 amino acids in the CDR3, from cysteine to phenylalanine inclusive. The DNA shown is the 39-base CDR3, in frame from base 1. CDR1 and CDR2, per the germline V gene, are SNHLY and FYNNEI. The germline V and J ends show losses of 8 bases and 7 bases respectively, and no gene match explains 8 bases of the junction. The receptor chain draws on TRBV2 and TRBJ1-5, with 7 bases aligning to TRBD1. This receptor was taken from a man under 40 in good health and CMV-seronegative. Input material: PBMCs. The DNA reads as follows: TGTGCCAGCCGGACCCAGGGGGTCCAGCCCCAGCATTTT. The encoded protein is CASRTQGVQPQHF.